The T cell receptor (beta chain) under discussion was sequenced for a study of cytomegalovirus exposure and HLA in healthy donors. Study-wide points: What TCR beta sequences reportedly achieved was accurate prediction of HLA-A and HLA-B alleles in most subjects.

CDR1 is SEHNR, CDR2 FQNEAQ, per germline (reference sequence). This CDR3 spans 15 amino acids. The trim removed 5 bases at V and 7 bases at J, leaving 12 bases unmatched. As concerns this clone: The antigen is not known.

Researchers ran the PCR with 60 Vbeta and 13 Jbeta primers. TCRdb keeps only in-frame clones here, not all; method: immunoSEQ multiplex PCR. The sample has 90,000 to 100,000 clones; approximately 80% are singletons. The receptor comes from a female donor in good health and CMV-seronegative. Material for sequencing was PBMCs. The chain links TRBV7-9 to TRBJ2-3; 7 positions agree with TRBD2. CDR3 coding DNA: TGTGCCAGCAGCCCCGGGGGAGCGGGGACCTATACGCAGTATTTT. Protein: CASSPGGAGTYTQYF.